Below, 10 T cell receptor beta chains from the same sample are listed, as sequenced in a study of T cell responses to AZD1222 COVID-19 vaccine. The assay was immunoSEQ multiplex PCR, and TCRdb's table has in-frame clones only and misses some. The sample yields over 75,000 clones, approximately 89% seen once. The sequencing used peripheral blood, collected on day 0 of AZD1222 vaccination. The source is an adult in good health.

The chain employs TRBV5-6 and TRBJ2-3; possibly TRBD1 for D (5 bases). V was clipped by 7 bases and J by 4 bases, with 19 bases between them. This CDR3 is 15 amino acids long. Looked up from germline, CDR1 is SGHDT and CDR2 is YYEEEE. CDR3: CASGLTVGQSDTQYF. The CDR3 nucleotides are TGTGCCAGCGGTTTAACAGTGGGGCAATCAGATACGCAGTATTTT.

The chain joins TRBV18 to TRBJ2-2; D gene unclear. Germline V gene sequence: CDR1 KGHSH, CDR2 LQKENI. The CDR3 is made up of 15 amino acids. Trimming cost V 4 bases and J 0 bases, with 9 bases left between them. In DNA form, the CDR3 reads TGTGCCAGCTCACTCATAACCTCGAACACCGGGGAGCTGTTTTTT. Protein product: CASSLITSNTGELFF. The variable domain in full, completed from reference TRBV18 and TRBJ2-2, reads NAGVMQNPRHLVRRRGQEARLRCSPMKGHSHVYWYRQLPEEGLKFMVYLQKENIIDESGMPKERFSAEFPKEGPSILRIQQVVRGDSAAYFCASSLITSNTGELFFGEGSRLTVL.

The CDR3 nucleotides read TGTGCCAGCAGCCAAGTGGCGGGAAACACCATATATTTT. Its translation: CASSQVAGNTIYF. The genes are TRBV3-1 (or the pseudogene TRBV3-2) and TRBJ1-3, with D hard to call. V was shortened by 1 base and J by 4 bases, with 5 bases between the two germline ends. Germline CDR1 LGHDT, CDR2 YNNKEL (reference sequence). This CDR3 is built from 13 residues.

This chain uses TRBV6-2 or TRBV6-3 with TRBJ1-4, with D possibly being TRBD1 (6 bases). This CDR3 has 14 residues. The ends were cut back, 6 bases at V and 5 bases at J, with 13 bases in the middle. Germline values: CDR1 MNHEY, CDR2 SVGEGT. The CDR3 DNA reads TGTGCCAGCAGCCCGGGACACTGGAATGAAAAACTGTTTTTT. Its translation: CASSPGHWNEKLFF.

The J gene is TRBJ2-3, the V gene TRBV7-9; tentatively, D is TRBD1 (5 bases). CDR1 is SEHNR and CDR2 is FQNEAQ in the germline V gene (reference sequence). V was trimmed by 5 bases and J by 8 bases, leaving 17 bases between them. The CDR3 has 14 residues. Here the CDR3 DNA reads TGTGCCAGCAGCCTCCTTGACAGCACAAGTACGCAGTATTTT. Its translation is CASSLLDSTSTQYF.

This clone was seen only once. The chain employs TRBV2 and TRBJ2-1; 13 bases agree with TRBD2. The CDR3 spans 16 residues. Looked up from germline, CDR1 is SNHLY and CDR2 is FYNNEI. Unmatched junction bases numbered 7, after V lost 4 bases and J lost 7 bases. CDR3 bases: TGTGCCAGCAGTGGTACTAGCGGGGGGGCCTCAAATGAGCAGTTCTTC. Translating it yields CASSGTSGGASNEQFF.

This clone was observed a few times. CDR3 sequence (DNA): TGCAGTGCCGGACAGAACACTGAAGCTTTCTTT. This gives the protein CSAGQNTEAFF. The J gene is TRBJ1-1, the V gene TRBV20-1; TRBD1 is a possible D gene (5 bases). V lost 6 bases and J lost 1, with 6 bases in between. Germline V gene lookup returns CDR1 DFQATT and CDR2 SNEGSKA (reference sequence). The CDR3 has 11 residues.

This chain joins TRBV23-1 and TRBJ1-2; the D is unclear. TRBV23-1 is an ORF for which the function is uncertain. CDR3 size: 10 residues. V lost 7 bases, J lost 8 bases, and 8 bases lay in between. Here the CDR3 reads CASTSGGYTF. The CDR3, as DNA: TGCGCCAGCACCTCGGGAGGCTACACCTTC.

The rearrangement joins TRBV11-3 to TRBJ2-1; 8 nucleotides align to TRBD2. Looked up from germline, CDR1 is SGHNT and CDR2 is YENEEA. After removal of 5 bases from V and 3 bases from J, the junction contained 3 bases not matched to a gene. The CDR3 covers 14 residues. The CDR3 spells CASSGLADYNEQFF. In DNA form, the CDR3 reads TGTGCCAGCAGCGGACTAGCAGACTACAATGAGCAGTTCTTC.

The chain employs TRBV11-2 and TRBJ2-4, with 14 bases aligning to TRBD2. The germline V gene has CDR1 SGHAT and CDR2 FQNNGV. V dropped 4 bases and J dropped 4; count of bases not matched to a gene: 12. CDR3 length: 19 amino acids. CDR3 sequence (DNA): TGTGCCAGCAGCTACCCGACCCGACTAGCGGGGGGGCGGAAAAACATTCAGTACTTC. This translates into CASSYPTRLAGGRKNIQYF. The full variable domain, rest sourced from reference TRBV11-2 and TRBJ2-4, is EAGVAQSPRYKIIEKRQSVAFWCNPISGHATLYWYQQILGQGPKLLIQFQNNGVVDDSQLPKDRFSAERLKGVDSTLKIQPAKLEDSAVYLCASSYPTRLAGGRKNIQYFGAGTRLSVL.